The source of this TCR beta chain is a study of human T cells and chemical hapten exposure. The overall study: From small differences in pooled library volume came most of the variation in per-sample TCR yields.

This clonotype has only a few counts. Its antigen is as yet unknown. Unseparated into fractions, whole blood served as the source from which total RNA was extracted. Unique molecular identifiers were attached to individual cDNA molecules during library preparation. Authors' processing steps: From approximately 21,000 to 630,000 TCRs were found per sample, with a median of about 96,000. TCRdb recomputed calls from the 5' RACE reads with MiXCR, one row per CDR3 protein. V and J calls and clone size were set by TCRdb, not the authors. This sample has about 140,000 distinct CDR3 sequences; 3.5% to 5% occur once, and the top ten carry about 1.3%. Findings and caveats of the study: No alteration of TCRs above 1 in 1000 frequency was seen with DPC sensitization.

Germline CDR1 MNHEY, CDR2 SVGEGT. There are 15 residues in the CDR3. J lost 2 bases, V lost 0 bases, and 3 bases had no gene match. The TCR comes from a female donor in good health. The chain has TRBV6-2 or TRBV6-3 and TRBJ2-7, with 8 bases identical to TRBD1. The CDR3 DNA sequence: TGTGCCAGCAGTTACTCCGGGACAGGAACCTACGAGCAGTACTTC. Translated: CASSYSGTGTYEQYF.